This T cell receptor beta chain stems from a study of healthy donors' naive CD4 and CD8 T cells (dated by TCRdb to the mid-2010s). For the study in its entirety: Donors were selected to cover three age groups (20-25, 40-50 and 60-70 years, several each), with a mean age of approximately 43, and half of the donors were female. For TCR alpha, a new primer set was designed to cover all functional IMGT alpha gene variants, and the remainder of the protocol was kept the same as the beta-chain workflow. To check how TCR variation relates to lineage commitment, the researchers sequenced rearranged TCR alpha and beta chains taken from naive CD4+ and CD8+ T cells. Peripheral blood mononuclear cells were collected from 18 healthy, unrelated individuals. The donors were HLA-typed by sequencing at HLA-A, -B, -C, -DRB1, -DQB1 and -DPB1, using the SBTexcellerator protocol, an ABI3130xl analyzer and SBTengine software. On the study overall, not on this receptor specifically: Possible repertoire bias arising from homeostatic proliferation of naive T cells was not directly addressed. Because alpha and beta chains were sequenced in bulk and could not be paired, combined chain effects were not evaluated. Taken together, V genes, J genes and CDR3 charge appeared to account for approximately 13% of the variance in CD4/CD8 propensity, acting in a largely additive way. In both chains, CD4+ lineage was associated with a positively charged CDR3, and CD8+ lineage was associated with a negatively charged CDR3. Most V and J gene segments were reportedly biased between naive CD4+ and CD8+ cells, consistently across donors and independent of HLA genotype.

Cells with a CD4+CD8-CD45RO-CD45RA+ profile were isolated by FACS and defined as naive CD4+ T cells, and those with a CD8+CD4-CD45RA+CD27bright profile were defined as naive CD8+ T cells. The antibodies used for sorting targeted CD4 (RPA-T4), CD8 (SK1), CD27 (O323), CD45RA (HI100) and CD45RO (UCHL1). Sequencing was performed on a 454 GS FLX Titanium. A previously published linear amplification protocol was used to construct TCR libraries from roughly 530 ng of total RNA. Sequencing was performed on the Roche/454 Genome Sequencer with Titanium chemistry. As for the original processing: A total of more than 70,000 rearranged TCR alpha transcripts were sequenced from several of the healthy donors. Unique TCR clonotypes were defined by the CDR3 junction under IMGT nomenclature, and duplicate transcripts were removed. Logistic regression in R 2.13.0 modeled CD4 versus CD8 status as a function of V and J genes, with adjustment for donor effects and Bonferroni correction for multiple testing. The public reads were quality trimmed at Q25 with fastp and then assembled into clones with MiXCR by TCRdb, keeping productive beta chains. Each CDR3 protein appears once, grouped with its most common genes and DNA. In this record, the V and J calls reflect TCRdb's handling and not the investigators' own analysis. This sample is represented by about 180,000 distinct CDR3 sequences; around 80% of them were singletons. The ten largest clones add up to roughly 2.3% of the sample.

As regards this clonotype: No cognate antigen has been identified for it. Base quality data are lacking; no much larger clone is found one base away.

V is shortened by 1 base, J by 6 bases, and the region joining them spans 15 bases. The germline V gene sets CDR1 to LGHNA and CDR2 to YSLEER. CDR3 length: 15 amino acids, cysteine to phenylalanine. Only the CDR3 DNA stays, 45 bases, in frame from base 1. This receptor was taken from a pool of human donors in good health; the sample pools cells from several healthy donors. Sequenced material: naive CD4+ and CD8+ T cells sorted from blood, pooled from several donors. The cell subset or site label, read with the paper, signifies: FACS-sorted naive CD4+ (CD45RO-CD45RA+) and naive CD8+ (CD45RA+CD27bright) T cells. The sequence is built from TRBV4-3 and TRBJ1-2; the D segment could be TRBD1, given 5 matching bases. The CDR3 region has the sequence CASSQVQGVENGYTF. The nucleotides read TGCGCCAGCAGCCAAGTTCAGGGAGTTGAAAATGGCTACACCTTC.